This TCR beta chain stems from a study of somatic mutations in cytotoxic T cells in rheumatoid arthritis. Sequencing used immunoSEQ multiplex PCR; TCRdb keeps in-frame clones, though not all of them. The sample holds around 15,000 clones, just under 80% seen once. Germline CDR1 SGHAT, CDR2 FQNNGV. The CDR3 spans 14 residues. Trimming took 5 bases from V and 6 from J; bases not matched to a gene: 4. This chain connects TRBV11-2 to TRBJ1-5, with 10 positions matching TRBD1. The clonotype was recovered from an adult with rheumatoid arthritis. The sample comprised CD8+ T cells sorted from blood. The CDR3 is CASSTRDRGQPQHF. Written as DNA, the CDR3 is TGTGCCAGCAGCACCCGGGACAGGGGTCAGCCCCAGCATTTT.